A selection of T cell receptor beta chains follows, all from one sample in a study of breast tumors, draining lymph nodes, adjacent tissues. Using its own MiXCR run on the multiplex PCR reads, TCRdb lists one record per CDR3 protein. The table records 200,000 or so distinct CDR3 sequences, around 29% of them present only once. Sequencing was done on a sample of axillary lymph node tissue. The receptors shown here come from a female donor with breast cancer. Some clones in this sample may be carry-over from other donors' samples. CDR3s include the opening cysteine and the closing phenylalanine or tryptophan. The order of the fields is V gene, J gene, clone size, D gene, CDR3 protein, CDR3 DNA. The D gene is left open where the match is weak. The size field is filled for only some rows; it gives once, few, many or a size class.

>TRBV7-8|TRBJ1-5|many|-
CASRLGTLLLGSNQPQHF
TGTGCCAGCAGACTAGGGACACTCTTGTTGGGGAGCAATCAGCCCCAGCATTTT
>TRBV7-2|TRBJ2-5|-|-
CASSQGQETQYF
TGTGCCAGCAGCCAGGGACAAGAGACCCAGTACTTC
>TRBV11-2|TRBJ1-5|many|TRBD1
CASSAGQEGNQPQHF
TGTGCCAGCAGCGCGGGACAGGAGGGCAATCAGCCCCAGCATTTT
>TRBV19|TRBJ1-2|-|TRBD1
CASRGTGSTYGYTF
TGTGCCAGTAGAGGGACAGGGTCCACCTATGGCTACACCTTC
>TRBV5-5|TRBJ2-3|-|TRBD2
CASTGEAGVDTQYF
TGTGCCAGCACCGGCGAGGCGGGGGTAGATACGCAGTATTTT
>TRBV12-3/TRBV12-4|TRBJ2-3|many|TRBD1
CASSKQGRSTDTQYF
TGTGCCAGCAGTAAACAGGGGCGAAGTACAGATACGCAGTATTTT
>TRBV4-1|TRBJ2-6|many|-
CASSTGPGANVLTF
TGCGCCAGCAGCACCGGACCGGGGGCCAACGTCCTGACTTTC
>TRBV5-1|TRBJ2-7|-|-
CASSLEVDDQYF
TGCGCCAGCAGCTTGGAAGTGGACGATCAGTACTTC
>TRBV7-6|TRBJ2-3|-|-
CASSLARGGPADTQYF
TGTGCCAGCAGCTTAGCGAGGGGGGGGCCGGCAGATACGCAGTATTTT
>TRBV5-1|TRBJ2-7|-|TRBD2
CASGLGGSGGPEQYF
TGCGCCAGCGGCTTGGGCGGTAGCGGGGGCCCCGAGCAGTACTTC
>TRBV20-1|TRBJ2-3|many|-
CSARGAGNTDTQYF
TGCAGTGCTAGGGGAGCGGGCAACACAGATACGCAGTATTTT
>TRBV6-6|TRBJ2-5|-|TRBD1
CASSPGQGSEETQYF
TGTGCCAGCAGTCCCGGACAGGGAAGTGAAGAGACCCAGTACTTC
>TRBV7-3|TRBJ1-6|many|-
CASSPPPHPHF
TGTGCCAGCAGCCCCCCCCCTCACCCCCACTTT
>TRBV6-2/TRBV6-3|TRBJ1-5|many|TRBD1
CATKGGGTGVRQPQHF
TGTGCCACCAAAGGGGGGGGGACAGGGGTTCGGCAGCCCCAGCATTTT
>TRBV7-9|TRBJ1-3|many|TRBD1
CASSSDRGGNTIYF
TGTGCCAGCAGCTCCGACAGGGGTGGAAACACCATATATTTT
>TRBV30|TRBJ2-7|many|TRBD1
CAWSVQGAYEQYF
TGTGCCTGGAGTGTACAGGGGGCCTACGAGCAGTACTTC
>TRBV11-2|TRBJ2-7|many|TRBD1
CASSASTDRVGEQYF
TGTGCCAGCAGCGCCTCTACGGACAGGGTGGGCGAGCAGTACTTC
>TRBV5-4|TRBJ2-7|many|TRBD2
CASTPGLASSYEQYF
TGTGCCAGCACCCCGGGACTAGCCTCATCCTACGAGCAGTACTTC
>TRBV14|TRBJ2-3|many|-
CASSQVATDTQYF
TGTGCCAGCAGCCAAGTGGCAACAGATACGCAGTATTTT
>TRBV30|TRBJ1-5|many|TRBD1
CAWGGQGNQPQHF
TGTGCCTGGGGGGGACAGGGGAATCAGCCCCAGCATTTT
>TRBV6-1|TRBJ1-4|many|-
CASSEAGPADEKLFF
TGTGCCAGCAGTGAAGCTGGCCCCGCGGATGAAAAACTGTTTTTT
>TRBV24-1|TRBJ1-5|many|-
CATSGGRGGNQPQHF
TGTGCCACCAGTGGTGGGAGGGGAGGCAATCAGCCCCAGCATTTT
>TRBV9|TRBJ2-3|many|TRBD2
CASSVDAGGRRTDTQYF
TGTGCCAGCAGCGTAGACGCGGGGGGCCGGCGCACAGATACGCAGTATTTT
>TRBV5-1|TRBJ2-1|many|-
CASSIGDNNEQFF
TGCGCCAGCAGCATAGGGGACAACAATGAGCAGTTCTTC
>TRBV6-1|TRBJ2-7|many|-
CASSYEQYF
TGTGCCAGCTCCTACGAGCAGTACTTC
>TRBV28|TRBJ2-7|many|-
CASSLTEEQYF
TGTGCCAGCAGTCTTACAGAAGAGCAGTACTTC
>TRBV6-2/TRBV6-3|TRBJ1-6|many|-
CASSHSINRGNSPLHF
TGTGCCAGCAGTCACTCGATAAACCGGGGAAATTCACCCCTCCACTTT
>TRBV20-1|TRBJ2-3|many|TRBD1
CSASQTGMDTQYF
TGCAGTGCTAGTCAGACAGGGATGGATACGCAGTATTTT
>TRBV15|TRBJ2-3|-|TRBD1
CATSSLVGTGISTDTQYF
TGTGCCACCAGCAGCTTGGTCGGGACAGGGATAAGCACAGATACGCAGTATTTT
>TRBV27|TRBJ2-7|once|TRBD1
CASSHDWTGGYEQYF
TGTGCCAGCAGTCACGACTGGACAGGGGGCTATGAGCAGTACTTC
>TRBV20-1|TRBJ1-6|many|-
CSARDLGSANSPLHF
TGCAGTGCTAGAGATCTAGGGTCCGCAAATTCACCCCTCCACTTT